Listed below are T cell receptor beta chains from one sample, sequenced in a study of CD4 T cells in relation to SARS-CoV-2 and coronaviruses. Their recognized antigens are unknown. TCRdb's copy holds only in-frame clones and misses some; the assay was immunoSEQ multiplex PCR. The data show about 18,000 clones, 60% to 85% seen once. Sequenced input: CD4+ T cells from PBMCs, cultured in vitro. The origin of the receptors is a human donor in good health. CDR3s include the opening cysteine and the closing phenylalanine or tryptophan. A D gene is named only where the DNA matches it firmly.

d_call: TRBD2
v_call: TRBV6-5
j_call: TRBJ2-3
cdr3_length: 15
cdr3_aa: CASSREGYSTDTQYF

d_call: .
v_call: TRBV24-1
j_call: TRBJ2-2
cdr3_length: 13
cdr3_aa: CATSDTNTGELFF

d_call: TRBD2
v_call: TRBV5-1
j_call: TRBJ2-1
cdr3_length: 15
cdr3_aa: CASTSGTSGSNEQFF

d_call: TRBD2
v_call: TRBV24-1
j_call: TRBJ2-1
cdr3_length: 14
cdr3_aa: CATSQASGYNEQFF

d_call: .
v_call: TRBV29-1
j_call: TRBJ1-2
cdr3_length: 13
cdr3_aa: CSVRRVLSYGYTF

d_call: .
v_call: TRBV3-1/TRBV3-2
j_call: TRBJ1-3
cdr3_length: 15
cdr3_aa: CASSQLGGSGNTIYF

d_call: .
v_call: TRBV5-1
j_call: TRBJ2-6
cdr3_length: 16
cdr3_aa: CASSLALVSGANVLTF

d_call: .
v_call: TRBV5-1
j_call: TRBJ2-1
cdr3_length: 14
cdr3_aa: CASTQGSLLNEQFF

d_call: TRBD2
v_call: TRBV30
j_call: TRBJ2-6
cdr3_length: 20
cdr3_aa: CAWSVHLGTISGSGANVLTF

d_call: TRBD1
v_call: TRBV24-1
j_call: TRBJ2-7
cdr3_length: 17
cdr3_aa: CATSDPEPGQGFYEQYF

d_call: .
v_call: TRBV28
j_call: TRBJ2-4
cdr3_length: 15
cdr3_aa: CASSLLNGPKNIQYF

d_call: .
v_call: TRBV11-1
j_call: TRBJ2-3
cdr3_length: 13
cdr3_aa: CASSRDSTDTQYF

d_call: TRBD2
v_call: TRBV5-6
j_call: TRBJ2-5
cdr3_length: 18
cdr3_aa: CASSFPHYRLAGGKTQYF

d_call: TRBD2
v_call: TRBV2
j_call: TRBJ2-1
cdr3_length: 13
cdr3_aa: CASKTIWRGEQFF

d_call: .
v_call: TRBV9
j_call: TRBJ2-1
cdr3_length: 16
cdr3_aa: CASSGPEGPRLTSPLF

d_call: .
v_call: TRBV7-9
j_call: TRBJ1-2
cdr3_length: 12
cdr3_aa: CASSPQDVGYTF

d_call: .
v_call: TRBV28
j_call: TRBJ2-3
cdr3_length: 18
cdr3_aa: CASSLSVGTPSRTDTQYF

d_call: .
v_call: TRBV14
j_call: TRBJ1-1
cdr3_length: 13
cdr3_aa: CASSQTTDTEAFF

d_call: .
v_call: TRBV3-1/TRBV3-2
j_call: TRBJ2-7
cdr3_length: 13
cdr3_aa: CASSQGSGNEQYF

d_call: .
v_call: TRBV19
j_call: TRBJ2-3
cdr3_length: 11
cdr3_aa: CASSTTDTQYF

d_call: .
v_call: TRBV2
j_call: TRBJ1-6
cdr3_length: 14
cdr3_aa: CASSPGSRDSPLHF

d_call: .
v_call: TRBV12-3/TRBV12-4
j_call: TRBJ1-6
cdr3_length: 13
cdr3_aa: CASSLNLGSPLHF

d_call: .
v_call: TRBV5-1
j_call: TRBJ2-3
cdr3_length: 14
cdr3_aa: CASSLAWSGDTQYF

d_call: .
v_call: TRBV7-6
j_call: TRBJ2-2
cdr3_length: 16
cdr3_aa: CASSFGATHATGELFF

d_call: .
v_call: TRBV7-6
j_call: TRBJ2-7
cdr3_length: 16
cdr3_aa: CASSLTRDQLPTRLYF

d_call: .
v_call: TRBV20-1
j_call: TRBJ2-5
cdr3_length: 12
cdr3_aa: CSASRPRETQYF

d_call: TRBD1
v_call: TRBV5-1
j_call: TRBJ2-1
cdr3_length: 15
cdr3_aa: CASSLEGASYNEQFF

d_call: TRBD1
v_call: TRBV12-5
j_call: TRBJ2-1
cdr3_length: 16
cdr3_aa: CASGLGDRGRDNEQFF

d_call: .
v_call: TRBV12-5
j_call: TRBJ1-6
cdr3_length: 15
cdr3_aa: CASGLPGPTNSPLHF

d_call: TRBD1
v_call: TRBV5-8
j_call: TRBJ2-1
cdr3_length: 16
cdr3_aa: CASRTGDPLWGNEQFF

d_call: TRBD2
v_call: TRBV27
j_call: TRBJ2-2
cdr3_length: 16
cdr3_aa: CASSMFAGANTGELFF

d_call: .
v_call: TRBV13
j_call: TRBJ2-7
cdr3_length: 11
cdr3_aa: CASSNSYEQYF

d_call: .
v_call: TRBV10-3
j_call: TRBJ2-1
cdr3_length: 13
cdr3_aa: CAISVAENNEQFF

d_call: .
v_call: TRBV5-6
j_call: TRBJ1-2
cdr3_length: 15
cdr3_aa: CASSLGSFSNYGYTF

d_call: TRBD2
v_call: TRBV19
j_call: TRBJ2-7
cdr3_length: 15
cdr3_aa: CASTLGLGAGYEQYF

d_call: TRBD1
v_call: TRBV19
j_call: TRBJ1-1
cdr3_length: 16
cdr3_aa: CASSTTGQGARSGAFF

d_call: .
v_call: TRBV19
j_call: TRBJ1-1
cdr3_length: 18
cdr3_aa: CASSNRRALGLNHTEAFF